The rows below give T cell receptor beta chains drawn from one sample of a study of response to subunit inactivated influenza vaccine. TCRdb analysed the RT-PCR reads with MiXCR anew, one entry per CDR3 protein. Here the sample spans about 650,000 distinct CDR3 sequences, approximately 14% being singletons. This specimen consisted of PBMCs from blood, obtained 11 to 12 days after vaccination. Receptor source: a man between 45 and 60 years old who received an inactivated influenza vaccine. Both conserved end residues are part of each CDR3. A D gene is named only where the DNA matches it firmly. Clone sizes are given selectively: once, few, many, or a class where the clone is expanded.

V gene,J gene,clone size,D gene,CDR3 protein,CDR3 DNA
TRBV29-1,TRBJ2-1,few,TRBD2,CSVGGLAGSEQFF,TGCAGCGTCGGGGGACTAGCGGGGTCCGAGCAGTTCTTC
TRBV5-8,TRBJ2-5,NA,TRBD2,CASSQGTSAETQYF,TGTGCCAGCAGCCAAGGGACTAGCGCGGAGACCCAGTACTTC
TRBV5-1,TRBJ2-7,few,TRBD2,CASSLGPLAESYEQYF,TGCGCCAGCAGCTTGGGACCCCTAGCGGAGTCCTACGAGCAGTACTTC
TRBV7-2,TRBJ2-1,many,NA,CASSLYRYNEQFF,TGTGCCAGCAGCTTATACCGATACAATGAGCAGTTCTTC
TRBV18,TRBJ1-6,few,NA,CASSPLPKGSVIHF,TGTGCCAGCTCACCCTTACCTAAGGGATCGGTGATCCACTTT
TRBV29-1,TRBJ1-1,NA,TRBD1,CSVKGTGRRTEAFF,TGCAGCGTAAAAGGGACAGGGAGGAGGACTGAAGCTTTCTTT
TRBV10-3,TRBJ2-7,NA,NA,CAIRRSGNEQYF,TGTGCCATCAGGAGATCAGGGAACGAGCAGTACTTC
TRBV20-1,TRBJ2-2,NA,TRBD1,CSARRDRGSPGELFF,TGCAGTGCACGCCGGGACAGGGGAAGTCCCGGGGAGCTGTTTTTT
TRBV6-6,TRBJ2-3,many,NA,CASTQGIDTQYF,TGTGCCAGCACTCAGGGCATAGATACGCAGTATTTT
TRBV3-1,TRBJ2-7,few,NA,CASSPRERTYEQYF,TGTGCCAGCTCCCCGCGGGAACGAACCTACGAGCAGTACTTC
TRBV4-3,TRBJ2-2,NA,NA,CASSQNRGSNTGELFF,TGCGCCAGCAGCCAAAATCGGGGGTCTAACACCGGGGAGCTGTTTTTT
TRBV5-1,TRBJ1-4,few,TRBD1,CASGTGQPDINEKLFF,TGCGCCAGCGGAACGGGACAGCCGGACATTAATGAAAAACTGTTTTTT
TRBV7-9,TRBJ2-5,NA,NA,CASSPRLGKEETQYF,TGTGCCAGCAGCCCCCGTCTAGGCAAGGAAGAGACCCAGTACTTC
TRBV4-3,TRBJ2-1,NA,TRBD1,CASSQVPGQGRNEQFF,TGCGCCAGCAGCCAAGTTCCGGGACAGGGTCGGAATGAGCAGTTCTTC
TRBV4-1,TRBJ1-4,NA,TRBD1,CASSQVYYRGGRGSKLFF,TGCGCCAGCAGCCAGGTATACTACAGGGGAGGAAGAGGTTCCAAACTGTTTTTT
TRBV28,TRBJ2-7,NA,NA,CASSLVEGSYEQYF,TGTGCCAGCAGTTTAGTGGAGGGGTCTTACGAGCAGTACTTC
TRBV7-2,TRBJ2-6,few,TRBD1,CASSDRDRGANVLTF,TGTGCCAGCAGCGACCGGGACAGGGGGGCCAACGTCCTGACTTTC
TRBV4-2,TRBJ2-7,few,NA,CASSQGKGGSSYEQYF,TGTGCCAGCAGCCAAGGGAAGGGAGGCAGTTCCTACGAGCAGTACTTC
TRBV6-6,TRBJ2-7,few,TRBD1,CASSYRGREQYF,TGTGCCAGCAGTTACAGGGGGCGCGAGCAGTACTTC
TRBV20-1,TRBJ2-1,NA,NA,CSARDPTGPTYNEQFF,TGCAGTGCTAGAGACCCGACAGGACCTACCTACAATGAGCAGTTCTTC
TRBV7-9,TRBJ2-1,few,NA,CASSLAAGFTLLQFF,TGTGCCAGCAGCTTAGCGGCTGGGTTCACGTTGTTGCAGTTCTTC
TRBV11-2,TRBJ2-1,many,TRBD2,CASSLGVAGNYNEQFF,TGTGCCAGCAGCTTAGGGGTAGCGGGAAACTACAATGAGCAGTTCTTC
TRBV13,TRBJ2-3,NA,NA,CASSPSVGADTQYF,TGTGCCAGCAGCCCTAGCGTAGGGGCAGATACGCAGTATTTT
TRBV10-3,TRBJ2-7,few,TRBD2,CAISEGAGGAYEQYF,TGTGCCATCAGTGAGGGCGCGGGGGGGGCCTACGAGCAGTACTTC
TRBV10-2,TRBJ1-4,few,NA,CASSESFGGLGKLFF,TGCGCCAGCAGTGAGTCCTTTGGGGGACTCGGAAAACTGTTTTTT
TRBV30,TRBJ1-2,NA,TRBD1,CAFRDRGPGYTF,TGTGCCTTCCGGGACAGGGGCCCTGGCTACACCTTC
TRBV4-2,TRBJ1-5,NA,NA,CASSQVDRGVAPNQPQHF,TGTGCCAGCAGCCAAGTGGACCGGGGCGTAGCCCCCAATCAGCCCCAGCATTTT
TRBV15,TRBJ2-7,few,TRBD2,CATSTGGHPEQYF,TGTGCCACTTCCACGGGAGGGCACCCAGAGCAGTACTTC
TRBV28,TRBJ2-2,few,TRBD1,CASSPPPGTGSNTGELFF,TGTGCCAGCAGTCCGCCCCCCGGGACAGGGTCGAACACCGGGGAGCTGTTTTTT
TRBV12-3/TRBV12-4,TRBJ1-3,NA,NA,CASSLPERDRYF,TGTGCCAGCAGTTTGCCTGAGAGAGACAGATATTTT
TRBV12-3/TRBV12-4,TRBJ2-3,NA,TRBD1,CASSLEGGASDTQYF,TGTGCCAGCAGTTTAGAAGGGGGCGCGTCAGATACGCAGTATTTT
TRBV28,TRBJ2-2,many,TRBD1,CASTLDRGDTGELFF,TGTGCCAGCACCCTCGACAGGGGCGACACCGGGGAGCTGTTTTTT
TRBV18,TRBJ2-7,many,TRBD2,CASSLLGGSRVEQYF,TGTGCCAGCTCCTTATTAGGCGGGAGTCGCGTCGAGCAGTACTTC
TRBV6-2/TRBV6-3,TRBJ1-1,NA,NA,CASTYGENTEAFF,TGTGCCAGCACTTACGGGGAAAACACTGAAGCTTTCTTT
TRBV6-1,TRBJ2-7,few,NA,CASSLHRELGGSNF,TGTGCCAGCAGCCTACACAGGGAACTTGGAGGTTCGAACTTC
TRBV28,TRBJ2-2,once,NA,CASKSPGGTGELFF,TGTGCCAGCAAGAGCCCTGGAGGGACCGGGGAGCTGTTTTTT
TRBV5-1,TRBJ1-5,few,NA,CASSQRGDRNQPQHF,TGCGCCAGCTCCCAGAGGGGGGACCGAAATCAGCCCCAGCATTTT
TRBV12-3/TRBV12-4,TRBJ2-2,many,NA,CASDRRASGGTGELFF,TGTGCCAGCGACCGCCGCGCATCCGGAGGGACCGGGGAGCTGTTTTTT
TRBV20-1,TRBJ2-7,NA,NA,CSARDLYSYEQYF,TGCAGTGCTAGAGATCTCTACTCCTACGAGCAGTACTTC
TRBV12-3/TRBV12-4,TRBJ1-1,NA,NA,CASSPSRRRNTEAFF,TGTGCCAGCAGTCCAAGTAGGCGGCGGAACACTGAAGCTTTCTTT
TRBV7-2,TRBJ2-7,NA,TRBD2,CASSFSREPGSYEQYF,TGTGCCAGCAGTTTCTCGCGGGAGCCAGGTTCATACGAGCAGTACTTC
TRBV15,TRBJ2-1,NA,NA,CATSRNRLRNEQFF,TGTGCCACCAGCAGAAACCGACTCCGCAATGAGCAGTTCTTC
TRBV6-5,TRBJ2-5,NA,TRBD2,CASSYSRRPSGQETQYF,TGTGCCAGCAGTTACTCGCGTCGCCCTAGCGGGCAAGAGACCCAGTACTTC
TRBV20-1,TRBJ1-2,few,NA,CSARHTGTRDGYTF,TGCAGTGCTAGACATACAGGGACTCGGGATGGCTACACCTTC
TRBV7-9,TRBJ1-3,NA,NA,CASSTAGQGLSGNTIYF,TGTGCCAGCAGCACAGCCGGCCAGGGACTCTCTGGAAACACCATATATTTT
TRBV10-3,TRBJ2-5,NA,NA,CATGRGQETQYF,TGTGCCACGGGACGAGGGCAAGAGACCCAGTACTTC
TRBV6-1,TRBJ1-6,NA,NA,CASAHQQNHNSPLHF,TGTGCCAGCGCACACCAACAGAACCATAATTCACCCCTCCACTTT
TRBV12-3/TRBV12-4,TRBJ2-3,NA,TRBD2,CASSQSGGFTTQYF,TGTGCCAGCAGCCAAAGCGGGGGCTTTACCACGCAGTATTTT
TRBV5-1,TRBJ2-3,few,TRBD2,CASAGTSGGATDTQYF,TGCGCCAGCGCCGGGACTAGCGGGGGGGCCACAGATACGCAGTATTTT
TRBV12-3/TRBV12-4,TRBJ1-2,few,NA,CASSPSATYGYTF,TGTGCCAGCAGTCCCTCTGCGACCTATGGCTACACCTTC
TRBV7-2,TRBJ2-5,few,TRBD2,CASSPRAGEETQYF,TGTGCCAGCAGCCCACGGGCGGGAGAAGAGACCCAGTACTTC
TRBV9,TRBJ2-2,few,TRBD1,CASSSGDSRVTGELFF,TGTGCCAGCAGCAGTGGGGACAGCCGAGTCACCGGGGAGCTGTTTTTT
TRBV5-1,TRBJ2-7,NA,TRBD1,CASSLVEGVSGGEQYF,TGCGCCAGCAGCTTGGTCGAGGGAGTCTCAGGGGGCGAGCAGTACTTC
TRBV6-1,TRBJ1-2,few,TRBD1,CASSRLTGDDYGYTF,TGTGCCAGCAGTCGCTTAACAGGGGACGACTATGGCTACACCTTC